This T cell receptor beta chain comes out of a study of shared clonotypes between healthy human individuals. Findings and caveats of the study: Measured sharing among donors was expected to vary with sequencing depth. Non-shared clonotypes had lower generation probabilities than clonotypes shared by all four sorted-subset donors. Larger estimated richness was generally seen in naive subsets than in memory subsets.

With regard to this clone: Its antigen is as yet unknown.

The V and J ends lost 3 bases and 6 bases, in that order; junction bases with no gene match: 4. CDR1 is SQVTM, CDR2 ANQGSEA, per germline. CDR3 length: 13 amino acids. In the naive CD8 group, cells lacked CD45RO and were positively selected for CCR7, so terminally differentiated effector memory CD45RA+ cells were left out. Generated by immunoSEQ multiplex PCR, the TCRdb table keeps only in-frame clones and is missing some. There are 2 million to 2.5 million clones in the sample; 90% to 95% occur only once, and under 2% lies in the top ten. The sequence derives from a man aged 18 to 29 in good health. Some clones in this sample may be carry-over from other donors' samples. Sequences were obtained from naive CD8+ T cells from PBMCs. V and J are TRBV29-1 and TRBJ1-2; 10 nucleotides align to TRBD1. The CDR3 DNA sequence: TGCAGCGTTGAGACAGGGGGCATTGATGGCTACACCTTC. This sequence encodes CSVETGGIDGYTF.